The 22 T cell receptor beta chains presented below share a single source sample, sequenced in a study of shared clonotypes between healthy human individuals. Produced via immunoSEQ multiplex PCR; TCRdb's table is partial and in-frame only. The sample holds a few million clones, approximately 95% seen once. The sequenced sample consisted of naive CD4+ T cells sorted from blood. Specified subset: CD45RA+ positively selected. Every receptor here comes from a young man in good health.

This clone was detected once. The V call is TRBV7-8, the J call TRBJ1-2; D call uncertain. Trimming removed 0 bases at V and 4 bases at J, with 9 bases between. This CDR3 spans 14 amino acids. Germline V gene sequence: CDR1 SGHVS, CDR2 FQNEAQ. The CDR3 coding sequence is TGTGCCAGCAGCTTAGCTCAGGCCGGCTATGGCTACACCTTC. This codes for CASSLAQAGYGYTF.

The genes are TRBV11-3 and TRBJ1-1; 8 bases line up with TRBD1. The junction had 3 bases not matched to a gene; V was cut back by 2 bases and J by 4 bases. Germline-derived CDR1 and CDR2 are SGHNT and YENEEA. This CDR3 comprises 14 residues. CDR3 residues: CASSLQGASTEAFF. DNA of the CDR3: TGTGCCAGCAGCTTACAGGGGGCGAGCACTGAAGCTTTCTTT.

This clone was found a few times. This chain connects TRBV7-9 to TRBJ1-2, with a weak D call TRBD1 (5 bases). The germline V gene encodes CDR1 SEHNR and CDR2 FQNEAQ (reference sequence). V was cut by 3 bases and J by 7 bases, with 9 bases left in between. The CDR3 spans 12 residues. The CDR3 here is CASSFQGGGYTF. The CDR3 DNA reads as TGTGCCAGCAGCTTCCAGGGAGGTGGCTACACCTTC.

This clone was detected once. The chain joins TRBV12-5 to TRBJ1-2; 7 bases align to TRBD1. Germline V CDR1 and CDR2: LGHNT, FRNRAP. The junction had 3 bases not matched to a gene; V was cut back by 6 bases and J by 5 bases. The CDR3 consists of 12 residues. CDR3 nucleotides: TGTGCTAGTGGGGGGACAGAGTATGGCTACACCTTC. Translation: CASGGTEYGYTF.

The CDR3 coding sequence is TGTGCCAGCAGCTTGGCCGCCCAGGGAGCGGTCGAGCAGTACTTC. Translating gives CASSLAAQGAVEQYF. This chain joins TRBV5-5 and TRBJ2-7, with D perhaps matching TRBD1 or TRBD2 (5 bases each). CDR1 is SGHKS, CDR2 YYEKEE, per germline (reference sequence). Trimming took off 0 bases at V and 6 bases at J, with 16 bases between the two ends. The CDR3 contains 15 residues.

The chain recombines TRBV2 with TRBJ1-6; TRBD1 aligns across 8 bases. CDR1 and CDR2 (germline): SNHLY, FYNNEI. V was pared by 6 bases and J by 9 bases, with 7 bases of the junction left unmatched. The CDR3 runs 14 residues. The CDR3 reads CASRPGGSGSPLHF. CDR3 nucleotide sequence: TGTGCCAGCAGACCAGGGGGCTCGGGTTCACCCCTCCACTTT.

The chain uses TRBV2 and TRBJ2-4; the D gene is possibly TRBD2 (7 bases). Germline CDR1 reads SNHLY; CDR2 reads FYNNEI. The V and J ends lost 4 bases and 1 base respectively, with 11 bases between them. The CDR3 totals 15 residues. For the CDR3, the DNA is TGTGCCAGCAGTGTGGGGGGGGCCGCCAAAAACATTCAGTACTTC. It translates to CASSVGGAAKNIQYF.

The chain couples TRBV7-2 to TRBJ2-5; 14 positions agree with TRBD2. CDR1 is SGHTA, CDR2 FQGNSA, per germline. Trimming removed 4 bases from V and 5 bases from J; junction bases left unmatched: 3. The CDR3 is 15 amino acids. CDR3 residues: CASSSGLAGGETQYF. CDR3 nucleotides: TGTGCCAGCAGCTCCGGACTAGCGGGAGGTGAGACCCAGTACTTC.

The chain combines TRBV27 with TRBJ1-1; 9 nucleotides match TRBD1. Trimming took 7 bases from V and 4 from J; bases not matched to a gene: 13. CDR1 is MNHEY and CDR2 is SMNVEV in the germline V gene (reference sequence). This CDR3 region has 16 residues. Here the CDR3 reads CASTRWGQGFVTEAFF. In nucleotides, the CDR3 is TGTGCCAGCACTCGGTGGGGACAGGGATTTGTCACTGAAGCTTTCTTT.

The chain couples TRBV7-9 to TRBJ1-5; D possibly corresponds to TRBD1 (5 bases). This CDR3 contains 16 residues. V was trimmed by 5 bases and J by 3 bases, leaving 17 bases between them. Germline V gene lookup returns CDR1 SEHNR and CDR2 FQNEAQ (reference sequence). CDR3 protein: CASSRDGRDDNQPQHF. CDR3 nucleotides: TGTGCCAGCAGCCGGGACGGGAGAGACGACAATCAGCCCCAGCATTTT.

The chain recombines TRBV5-1 with TRBJ2-5; 9 bases fit TRBD2. In germline, CDR1 is SGHRS, CDR2 YFSETQ. With 4 bases clipped from V and 5 bases from J, the junction kept 12 bases outside the gene matches. The CDR3 has 16 residues. This chain's CDR3 is CASSLYIAGERETQYF. In DNA form, the CDR3 reads TGCGCCAGCAGCCTTTACATAGCGGGAGAACGTGAGACCCAGTACTTC. The entire variable domain, with the rest obtained from reference TRBV5-1 and TRBJ2-5, is as follows: KAGVTQTPRYLIKTRGQQVTLSCSPISGHRSVSWYQQTPGQGLQFLFEYFSETQRNKGNFPGRFSGRQFSNSRSEMNVSTLELGDSALYLCASSLYIAGERETQYFGPGTRLLVL.

This clone was found a few times. The rearrangement uses TRBV7-2 and TRBJ1-2; 10 nucleotides agree with TRBD1. Trimming at V came to 5 bases and at J to 6 bases, leaving 12 bases not matched to a gene. CDR3 length: 16 residues. The germline CDR1 and CDR2 sequences are SGHTA and FQGNSA. Here the CDR3 reads CASSPATGGGENGYTF. The CDR3 coding sequence is TGTGCCAGCAGCCCCGCGACAGGGGGCGGCGAGAATGGCTACACCTTC.

The chain links TRBV5-1 to TRBJ2-1; TRBD2 is a possible D gene (6 bases). V was shortened by 0 bases and J by 6 bases, with 16 bases between the two germline ends. Germline assignment: CDR1 SGHRS and CDR2 YFSETQ. The length of the CDR3 is 16 residues. In DNA, the CDR3 is TGCGCCAGCAGCTTGGGGCTACTAGCTGGGCCCAATGAGCAGTTCTTC. It yields the protein CASSLGLLAGPNEQFF. Combining the CDR3 with reference TRBV5-1 and TRBJ2-1 gives the whole variable domain KAGVTQTPRYLIKTRGQQVTLSCSPISGHRSVSWYQQTPGQGLQFLFEYFSETQRNKGNFPGRFSGRQFSNSRSEMNVSTLELGDSALYLCASSLGLLAGPNEQFFGPGTRLTVL.

V is TRBV10-3 and J is TRBJ2-7, with 8 nucleotides matching TRBD1. Germline V gene sequence: CDR1 ENHRY, CDR2 SYGVKD. Unmatched junction bases numbered 7, after V lost 0 bases and J lost 3 bases. This CDR3 is built from 16 residues. CDR3 amino acids: CAISESPGQAIYEQYF. The CDR3 coding sequence is TGTGCCATCAGTGAGTCGCCGGGACAGGCTATCTACGAGCAGTACTTC.

The rearrangement links TRBV5-4 to TRBJ2-7; TRBD1 is a possible D gene (5 bases). The CDR3 sequence is 14 residues long. Germline-derived CDR1 and CDR2 are SGHNT and YYREEE (reference sequence). Trimming stripped 1 base from V and 6 bases from J, with 14 bases between. The CDR3 DNA sequence: TGTGCCAGCAGCTTGAGACAGACCCTTGGCGAGCAGTACTTC. Translated, it gives CASSLRQTLGEQYF.

This sequence joins TRBV21-1 and TRBJ2-5; the table's D call of TRBD2 was not tested on the DNA. TRBV21-1 is termed a pseudogene. The CDR3 has 15 residues. The CDR3 DNA is TGTGCCAGCAGCAAAGGGGGGGGCCGTCGGGAGACCCAGTACTTC. It specifies CASSKGGGRRETQYF.

This clone was recorded only once. Other DNA sequences in the same sample also yield this CDR3. The rearrangement links TRBV5-1 to TRBJ1-2, with 8 bases identical to TRBD1. V gave up 3 bases and J gave up 2 bases; unmatched junction bases: 0. The CDR3 sequence is 13 residues long. Per the germline V gene, CDR1 is SGHRS and CDR2 is YFSETQ. The CDR3 DNA follows: TGCGCCAGCAGCTCAGGGGGCAACTATGGCTACACCTTC. Translating gives CASSSGGNYGYTF.

The chain is built from TRBV6-5 and TRBJ2-1; 10 positions agree with TRBD1. Germline V gene data show CDR1 as MNHEY and CDR2 as SVGAGI. With V trimmed by 5 bases and J by 10 bases, 11 bases remained unmatched. The CDR3 is made up of 15 amino acids. This chain's CDR3 is CASSNRDRGLMEQFF. DNA of the CDR3: TGTGCCAGCAGTAACCGGGACAGGGGTTTGATGGAGCAGTTCTTC.

This sequence joins TRBV2 and TRBJ1-5; 7 nucleotides match TRBD1. The germline gives CDR1 SNHLY, CDR2 FYNNEI. CDR3 size: 15 residues. The junction had 8 bases not matched to a gene; V was cut back by 7 bases and J by 2 bases. The CDR3 DNA reads as TGTGCCAGCACCCTCGGACAGGCCGGCAATCAGCCCCAGCATTTT. This translates into CASTLGQAGNQPQHF.

The chain links TRBV6-1 to TRBJ2-5, with D possibly matching TRBD1 (5 bases). V dropped 3 bases and J dropped 5 bases, with 16 bases sitting between them. CDR1 is MNHNS, CDR2 SASEGT, per germline. The CDR3 totals 15 residues. The CDR3 spells CASSDGRAYGETQYF. In DNA form, the CDR3 reads TGTGCCAGCAGTGATGGCAGGGCGTACGGGGAGACCCAGTACTTC.

The chain employs TRBV7-9 and TRBJ2-7; 10 nucleotides agree with TRBD1. In germline, CDR1 is SEHNR, CDR2 FQNEAQ (reference sequence). Losses at the gene ends were 5 bases for V and 0 bases for J; bases not matched to a gene: 16. This CDR3 spans 19 amino acids. The CDR3 nucleotides read TGTGCCAGCAGCCCTACAGTCGACAGGGGGCTAAGCGGCTCCTACGAGCAGTACTTC. It is translated as CASSPTVDRGLSGSYEQYF.

The J gene is TRBJ2-5, the V gene TRBV5-6; TRBD1 or TRBD2 may be the D gene (5 bases each). Germline V gene data show CDR1 as SGHDT and CDR2 as YYEEEE. V was trimmed by 5 bases and J by 3 bases, leaving 11 bases between them. The CDR3 spans 13 residues. The chain's CDR3 is CASRGMGEETQYF. The CDR3 DNA is TGTGCCAGCAGGGGCATGGGGGAAGAGACCCAGTACTTC.